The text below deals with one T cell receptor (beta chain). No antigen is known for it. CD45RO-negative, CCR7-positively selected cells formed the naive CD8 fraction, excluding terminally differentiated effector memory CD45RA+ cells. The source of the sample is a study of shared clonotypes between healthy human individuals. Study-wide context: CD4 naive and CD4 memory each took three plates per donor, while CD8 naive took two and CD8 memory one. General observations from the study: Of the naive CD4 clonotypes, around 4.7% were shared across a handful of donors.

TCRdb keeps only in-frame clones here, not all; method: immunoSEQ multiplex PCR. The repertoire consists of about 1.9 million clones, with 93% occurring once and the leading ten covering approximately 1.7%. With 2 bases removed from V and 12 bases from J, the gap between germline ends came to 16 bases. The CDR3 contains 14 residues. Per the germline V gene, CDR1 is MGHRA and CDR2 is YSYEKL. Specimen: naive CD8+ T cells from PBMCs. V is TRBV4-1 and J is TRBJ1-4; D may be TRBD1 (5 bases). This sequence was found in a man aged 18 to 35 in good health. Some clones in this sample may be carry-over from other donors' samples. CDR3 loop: CASSQQRQTGELFF. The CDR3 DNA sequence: TGCGCCAGCAGCCAACAAAGACAAACGGGGGAACTGTTTTTT.